The rows below give T cell receptor beta chains drawn from one sample of a study of cytomegalovirus exposure and HLA in healthy donors. Assay used: immunoSEQ multiplex PCR; TCRdb lists only in-frame clones, some missing. The table has approximately 260,000 clones, about nine tenths seen once. Input material: PBMCs. The receptors derive from a girl aged 2 to 9 in good health and CMV-seronegative. Both conserved end residues are part of each CDR3. D genes are given only for firm matches. Clone size is given for some rows only: seen once, a few or many times, or a class if the clone is expanded.

j_call,v_call,d_call,clone_size,cdr3_nt,cdr3_aa
TRBJ2-2,TRBV21-1,-,-,TGTGCCAGCAGCAAAGAATGGGGGGGACTACCCTCCACCGGGGAGCTGTTTTTT,CASSKEWGGLPSTGELFF
TRBJ2-7,TRBV27,TRBD1,-,TGTGCCACCGGGACAGGGACTTCCTACGAGCAGTACTTC,CATGTGTSYEQYF
TRBJ1-2,TRBV6-1,TRBD1,-,TGTGCCGGCACCCGACAGGGATCCGGCTACACCTTC,CAGTRQGSGYTF
TRBJ2-7,TRBV29-1,-,-,TGCAGCGTTGAAAGGGACAACTCCTACGAGCAGTACTTC,CSVERDNSYEQYF
TRBJ1-5,TRBV18,TRBD1,-,TGTGCCAGCTCCCCCGGGACAGATGGTCAGCCCCAGCATTTT,CASSPGTDGQPQHF
TRBJ2-1,TRBV7-6,-,-,TGTGCCAGCAGCCCAAGGGGGGGCACTGAGAATGAGCAGTTCTTC,CASSPRGGTENEQFF
TRBJ1-1,TRBV5-1,-,-,TGCGCCAGCAGCCAGGACTCTATGAGAACTGAAGCTTTCTTT,CASSQDSMRTEAFF
TRBJ1-5,TRBV6-5,TRBD1,few,TGTGCCAGCAGGCTAGGACAGGAATGGAATCAGCCCCAGCATTTT,CASRLGQEWNQPQHF
TRBJ2-4,TRBV9,-,once,TGTGCCAGCAGCGTATCCTACGGCGGAGACAAAAACATTCAGTACTTC,CASSVSYGGDKNIQYF
TRBJ2-5,TRBV9,TRBD2,once,TGTGCCAGCAGCGGGACTAGCGGGGGGGTCGGAGAGACCCAGTACTTC,CASSGTSGGVGETQYF
TRBJ2-3,TRBV7-9,TRBD2,-,TGTGCCAGCAGCGTCGCGACTAGCGGAGGGGATACGCAGTATTTT,CASSVATSGGDTQYF
TRBJ1-5,TRBV28,TRBD1,once,TGTGCCAGCAGTCATGGGGACAGGTCCAATCAGCCCCAGCATTTT,CASSHGDRSNQPQHF
TRBJ2-3,TRBV27,TRBD1,-,TGTGCCAGCAGGGTTACAGGGGGTGACTACACAGATACGCAGTATTTT,CASRVTGGDYTDTQYF
TRBJ2-7,TRBV28,-,-,TGTGCCAGCAGTTTCTTCCCGGGAGAGGACGAGCAGTACTTC,CASSFFPGEDEQYF
TRBJ2-1,TRBV20-1,TRBD1,-,TGCAGTGCGGGACAGTACAATGAGCAGTTCTTC,CSAGQYNEQFF